This TCR beta chain was captured by sequencing in a study of regulatory T cells in long-lasting Graves disease. Across the study: Disease was considered persistent Graves' disease after over 5 years of antithyroid drugs (with positive TSH receptor antibodies).

The sample holds a few counts of this clonotype. Its antigen is not identified. Study-wide findings and caveats: TRBV28, TRBJ1-2 and TRBJ2-5 emerged as the favored segments in persistent disease.

Time point indicated: persistent/refractory GD, antithyroid drugs over 5 years with positive TRAb. Researchers made the TCR library from RNA that was extracted from PBMCs. Blood from the periphery, 8.5 to 9 milliliters in all, was drawn into EDTA tubes. This CDR3 is 15 amino acids long. V gave up 0 bases and J gave up 0 bases, with 8 bases separating them. Germline values: CDR1 GTSNPN, CDR2 SVGIG (reference sequence). HTBI primers from iRepertoire and Arm-PCR of CDR3 regions yielded the TCR beta libraries. One entry per CDR3 protein, called by TCRdb with MiXCR from the multiplex PCR reads. Among 300,000 to 350,000 distinct CDR3 sequences listed, around 20% were seen once.

This chain connects TRBV30 to TRBJ2-2; D might be TRBD1 (6 bases). The starting material was peripheral blood mononuclear cells (PBMCs), obtained when the disease was refractory, from a patient treated with antithyroid drugs. The sequence was obtained from a female donor with Graves disease. The CDR3 sequence: CAWSVGGSNTGELFF. CDR3 DNA: TGTGCCTGGAGTGTAGGGGGTTCGAACACCGGGGAGCTGTTTTTT. Combining the CDR3 with reference TRBV30 and TRBJ2-2 gives the whole variable domain SQTIHQWPATLVQPVGSPLSLECTVEGTSNPNLYWYRQAAGRGLQLLFYSVGIGQISSEVPQNLSASRPQDRQFILSSKKLLLSDSGFYLCAWSVGGSNTGELFFGEGSRLTVL.